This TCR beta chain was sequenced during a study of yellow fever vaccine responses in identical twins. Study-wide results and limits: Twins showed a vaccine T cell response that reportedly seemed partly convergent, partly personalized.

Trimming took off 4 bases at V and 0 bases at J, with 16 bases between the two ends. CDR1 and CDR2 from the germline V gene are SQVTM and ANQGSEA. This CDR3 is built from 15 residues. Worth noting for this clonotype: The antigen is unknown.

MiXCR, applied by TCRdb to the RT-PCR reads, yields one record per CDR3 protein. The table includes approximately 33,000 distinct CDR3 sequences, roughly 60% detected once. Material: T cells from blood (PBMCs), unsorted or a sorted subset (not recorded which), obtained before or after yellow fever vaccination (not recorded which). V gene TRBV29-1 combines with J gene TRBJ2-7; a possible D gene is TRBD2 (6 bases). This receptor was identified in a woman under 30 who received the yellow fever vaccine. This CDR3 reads CSVAAGQGGSYEQYF. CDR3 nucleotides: TGCAGCGTTGCCGCGGGGCAGGGAGGCTCCTACGAGCAGTACTTC.